This T cell receptor beta chain was sequenced for a study of CD8 T cells in ankylosing spondylitis. CDR3 length equals 14 residues. From germline, CDR1 is DFQATT and CDR2 SNEGSKA (reference sequence). The V gene lost 6 bases and the J gene lost 1 base, with 14 bases spanning the gap. With regard to this clonotype: Its target is not known.

Via MiXCR, TCRdb re-called the 5' RACE reads, giving one row per CDR3 protein. The data hold around 280,000 distinct CDR3 sequences, with roughly 20% observed a single time. Study-wide findings and caveats: Clones that were linked to disease were CD8+ and were relatively rare in peripheral blood. In reactive arthritis synovial fluid and blood, some motif variants had been reported before.

The chain carries TRBV20-1 and TRBJ2-3, with a weak D call TRBD2 (6 bases). This clonotype originated in a male donor with ankylosing spondylitis or in good health (not recorded which). The specimen was blood, either unsorted or a sorted T cell fraction (not recorded which). This CDR3 reads CSAAGQQRTDTQYF. As DNA, the CDR3 is TGCAGTGCCGCGGGGCAACAACGCACAGATACGCAGTATTTT.